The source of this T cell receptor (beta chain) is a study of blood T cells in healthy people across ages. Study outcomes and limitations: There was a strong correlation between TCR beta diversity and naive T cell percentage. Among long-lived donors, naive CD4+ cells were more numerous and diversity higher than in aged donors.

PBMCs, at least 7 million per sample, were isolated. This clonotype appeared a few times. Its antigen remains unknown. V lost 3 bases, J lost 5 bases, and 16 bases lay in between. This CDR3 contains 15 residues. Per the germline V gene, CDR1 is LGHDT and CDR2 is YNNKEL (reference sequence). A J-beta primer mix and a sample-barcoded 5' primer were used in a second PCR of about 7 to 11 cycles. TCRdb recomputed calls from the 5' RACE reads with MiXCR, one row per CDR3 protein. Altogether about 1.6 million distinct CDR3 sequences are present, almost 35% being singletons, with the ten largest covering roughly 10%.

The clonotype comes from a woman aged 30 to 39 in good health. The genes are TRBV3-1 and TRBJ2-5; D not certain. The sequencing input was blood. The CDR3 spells CASSQEPGPRETQYF. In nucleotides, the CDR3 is TGTGCCAGCAGCCAGGAACCCGGGCCCAGGGAGACCCAGTACTTC.